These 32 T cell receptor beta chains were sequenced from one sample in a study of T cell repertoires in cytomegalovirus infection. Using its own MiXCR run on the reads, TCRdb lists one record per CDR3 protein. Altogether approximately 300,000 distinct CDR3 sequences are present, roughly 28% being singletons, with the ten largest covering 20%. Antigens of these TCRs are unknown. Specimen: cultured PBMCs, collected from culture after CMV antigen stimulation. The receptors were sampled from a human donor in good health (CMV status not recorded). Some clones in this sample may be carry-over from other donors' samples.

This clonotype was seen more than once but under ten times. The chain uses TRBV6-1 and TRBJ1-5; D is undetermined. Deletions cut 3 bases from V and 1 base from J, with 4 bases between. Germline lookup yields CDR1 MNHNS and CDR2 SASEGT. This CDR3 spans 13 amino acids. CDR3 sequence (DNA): TGTGCCAGCAGTGATTACAGCAATCAGCCCCAGCATTTT. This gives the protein CASSDYSNQPQHF.

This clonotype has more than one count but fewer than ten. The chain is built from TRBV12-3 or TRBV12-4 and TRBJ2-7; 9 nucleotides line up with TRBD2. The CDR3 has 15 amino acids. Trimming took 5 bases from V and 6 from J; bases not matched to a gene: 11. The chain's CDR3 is CASSLSSGAASEQYF. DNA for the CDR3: TGTGCCAGCAGTCTATCTAGCGGGGCCGCGAGCGAGCAGTACTTC.

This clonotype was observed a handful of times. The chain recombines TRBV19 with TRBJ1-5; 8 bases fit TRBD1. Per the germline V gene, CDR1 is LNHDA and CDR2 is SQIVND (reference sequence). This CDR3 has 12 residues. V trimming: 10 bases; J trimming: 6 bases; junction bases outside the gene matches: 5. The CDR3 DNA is TGTGCCACAGGGGGCTTTGGTCAGCCCCAGCATTTT. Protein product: CATGGFGQPQHF. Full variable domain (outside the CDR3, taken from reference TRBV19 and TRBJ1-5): DGGITQSPKYLFRKEGQNVTLSCEQNLNHDAMYWYRQDPGQGLRLIYYSQIVNDFQKGDIAEGYSVSREKKESFPLTVTSAQKNPTAFYLCATGGFGQPQHFGDGTRLSIL.

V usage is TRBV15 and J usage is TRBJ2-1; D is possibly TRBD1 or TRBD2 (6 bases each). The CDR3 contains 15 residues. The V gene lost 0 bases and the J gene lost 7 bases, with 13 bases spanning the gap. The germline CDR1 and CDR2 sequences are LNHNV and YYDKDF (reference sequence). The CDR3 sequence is CATSRDDRRGNEQFF. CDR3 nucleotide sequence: TGTGCCACCAGCAGAGATGACAGGAGGGGTAATGAGCAGTTCTTC.

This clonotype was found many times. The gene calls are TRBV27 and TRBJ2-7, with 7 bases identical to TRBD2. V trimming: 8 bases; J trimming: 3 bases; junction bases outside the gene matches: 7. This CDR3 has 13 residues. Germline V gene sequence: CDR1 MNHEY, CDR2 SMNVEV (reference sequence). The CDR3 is CASSRRGSYEQYF. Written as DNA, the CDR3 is TGTGCCAGCTCGCGGCGCGGGAGCTACGAGCAGTACTTC.

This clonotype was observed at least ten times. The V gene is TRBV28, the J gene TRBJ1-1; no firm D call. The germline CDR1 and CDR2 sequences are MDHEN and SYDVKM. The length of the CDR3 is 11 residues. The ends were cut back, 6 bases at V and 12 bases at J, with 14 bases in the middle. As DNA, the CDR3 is TGTGCCAGCAGGGCCGTCCCGAATACTTTCTTT. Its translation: CASRAVPNTFF.

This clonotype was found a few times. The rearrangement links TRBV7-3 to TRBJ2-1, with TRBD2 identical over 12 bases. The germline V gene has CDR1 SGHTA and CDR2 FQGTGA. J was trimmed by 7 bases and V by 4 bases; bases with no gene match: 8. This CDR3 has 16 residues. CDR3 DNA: TGTGCCAGCAGCTCCCATCCCGGGACTAGCGGGAATGAGCAGTTCTTC. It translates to CASSSHPGTSGNEQFF.

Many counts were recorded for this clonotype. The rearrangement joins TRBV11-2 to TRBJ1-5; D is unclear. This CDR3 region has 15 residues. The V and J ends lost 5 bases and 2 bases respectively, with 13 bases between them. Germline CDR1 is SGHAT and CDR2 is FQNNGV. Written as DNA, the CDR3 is TGTGCCAGCAGCGCCGGCACGAGAGGCAATCAGCCCCAGCATTTT. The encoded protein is CASSAGTRGNQPQHF.

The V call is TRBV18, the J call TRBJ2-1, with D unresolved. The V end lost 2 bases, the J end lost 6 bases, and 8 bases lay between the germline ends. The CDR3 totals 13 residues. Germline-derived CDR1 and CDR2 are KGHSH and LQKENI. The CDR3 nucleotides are TGTGCCAGCTCACCAGCGACCGGCAATGAGCAGTTCTTC. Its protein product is CASSPATGNEQFF. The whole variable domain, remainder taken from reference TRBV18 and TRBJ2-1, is NAGVMQNPRHLVRRRGQEARLRCSPMKGHSHVYWYRQLPEEGLKFMVYLQKENIIDESGMPKERFSAEFPKEGPSILRIQQVVRGDSAAYFCASSPATGNEQFFGPGTRLTVL.

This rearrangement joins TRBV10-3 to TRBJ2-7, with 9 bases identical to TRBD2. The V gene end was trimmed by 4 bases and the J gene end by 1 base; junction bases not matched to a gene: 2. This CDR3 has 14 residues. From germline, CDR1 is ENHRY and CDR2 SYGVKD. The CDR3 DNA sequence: TGTGCCATCAGTGGGCGGGAGGGTTCCTACGAGCAGTACTTC. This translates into CAISGREGSYEQYF.

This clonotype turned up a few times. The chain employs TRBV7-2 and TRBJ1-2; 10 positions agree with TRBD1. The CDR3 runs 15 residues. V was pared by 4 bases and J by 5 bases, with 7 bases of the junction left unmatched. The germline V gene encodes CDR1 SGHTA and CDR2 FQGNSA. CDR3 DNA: TGTGCCAGCAGCTGGACAGGGGGGGACCCATATGGCTACACCTTC. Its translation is CASSWTGGDPYGYTF.

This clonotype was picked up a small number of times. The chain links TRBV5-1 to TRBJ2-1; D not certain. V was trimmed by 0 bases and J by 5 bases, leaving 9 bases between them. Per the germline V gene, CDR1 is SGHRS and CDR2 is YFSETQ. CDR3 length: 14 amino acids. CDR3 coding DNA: TGCGCCAGCAGCTTGGCCGACACCGACAATGAGCAGTTCTTC. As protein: CASSLADTDNEQFF.

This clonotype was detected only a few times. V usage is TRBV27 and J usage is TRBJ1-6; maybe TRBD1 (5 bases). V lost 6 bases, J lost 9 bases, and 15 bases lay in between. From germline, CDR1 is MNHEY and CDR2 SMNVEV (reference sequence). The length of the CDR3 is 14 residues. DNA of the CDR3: TGTGCCAGCAGCCCTGATTGGGGACGTTCACCCCTCCACTTT. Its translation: CASSPDWGRSPLHF.

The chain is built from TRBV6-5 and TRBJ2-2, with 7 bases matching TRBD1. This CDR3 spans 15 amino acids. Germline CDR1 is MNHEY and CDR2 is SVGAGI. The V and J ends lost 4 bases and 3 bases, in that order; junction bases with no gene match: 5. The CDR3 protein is CASSFTGVYTGELFF. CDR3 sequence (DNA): TGTGCCAGCAGTTTCACAGGGGTCTACACCGGGGAGCTGTTTTTT.

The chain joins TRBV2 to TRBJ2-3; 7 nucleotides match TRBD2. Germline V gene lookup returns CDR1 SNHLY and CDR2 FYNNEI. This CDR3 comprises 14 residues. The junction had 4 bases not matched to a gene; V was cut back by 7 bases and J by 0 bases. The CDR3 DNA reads TGTGCCAGCACCAGGGAGGGGAGCACAGATACGCAGTATTTT. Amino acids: CASTREGSTDTQYF.

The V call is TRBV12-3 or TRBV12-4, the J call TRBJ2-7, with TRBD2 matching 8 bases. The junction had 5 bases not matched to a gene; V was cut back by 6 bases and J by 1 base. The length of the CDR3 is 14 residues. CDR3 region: CASSLRGGSYEQYF. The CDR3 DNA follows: TGTGCCAGCAGCCTACGCGGGGGGTCCTACGAGCAGTACTTC.

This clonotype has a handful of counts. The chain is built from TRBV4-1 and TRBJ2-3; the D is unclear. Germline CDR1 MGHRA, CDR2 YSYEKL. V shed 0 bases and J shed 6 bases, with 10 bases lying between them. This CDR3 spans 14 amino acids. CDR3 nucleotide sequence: TGCGCCAGCAGCCAAGATCTAGGAGTCGATACGCAGTATTTT. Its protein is CASSQDLGVDTQYF.

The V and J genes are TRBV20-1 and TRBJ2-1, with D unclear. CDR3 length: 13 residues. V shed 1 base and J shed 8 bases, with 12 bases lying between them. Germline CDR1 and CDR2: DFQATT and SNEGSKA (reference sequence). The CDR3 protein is CSARGYLIDEQFF. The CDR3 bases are TGCAGTGCTAGAGGGTACCTAATCGATGAGCAGTTCTTC.

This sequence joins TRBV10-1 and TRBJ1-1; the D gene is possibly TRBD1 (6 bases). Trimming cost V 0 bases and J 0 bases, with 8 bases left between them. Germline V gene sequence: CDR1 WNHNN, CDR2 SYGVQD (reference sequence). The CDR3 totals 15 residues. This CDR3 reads CASSESGGMNTEAFF. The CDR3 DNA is TGCGCCAGCAGTGAGTCTGGGGGCATGAACACTGAAGCTTTCTTT.

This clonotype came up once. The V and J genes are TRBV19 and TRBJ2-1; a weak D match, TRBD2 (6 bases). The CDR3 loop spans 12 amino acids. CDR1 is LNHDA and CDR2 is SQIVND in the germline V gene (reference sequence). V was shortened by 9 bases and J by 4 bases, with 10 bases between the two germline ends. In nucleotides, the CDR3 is TGTGCCAGCCGGGACTGGTACAATGAGCAGTTCTTC. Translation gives CASRDWYNEQFF. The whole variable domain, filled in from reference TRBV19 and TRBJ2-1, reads DGGITQSPKYLFRKEGQNVTLSCEQNLNHDAMYWYRQDPGQGLRLIYYSQIVNDFQKGDIAEGYSVSREKKESFPLTVTSAQKNPTAFYLCASRDWYNEQFFGPGTRLTVL.

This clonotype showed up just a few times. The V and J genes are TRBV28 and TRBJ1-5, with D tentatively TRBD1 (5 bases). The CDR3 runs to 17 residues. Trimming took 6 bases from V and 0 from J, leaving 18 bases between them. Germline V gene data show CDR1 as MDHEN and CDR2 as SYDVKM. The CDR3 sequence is CASSPSPGRNSNQPQHF. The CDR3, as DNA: TGTGCCAGCAGCCCTTCCCCGGGACGGAATAGCAATCAGCCCCAGCATTTT. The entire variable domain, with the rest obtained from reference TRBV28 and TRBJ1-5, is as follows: DVKVTQSSRYLVKRTGEKVFLECVQDMDHENMFWYRQDPGLGLRLIYFSYDVKMKEKGDIPEGYSVSREKKERFSLILESASTNQTSMYLCASSPSPGRNSNQPQHFGDGTRLSIL.

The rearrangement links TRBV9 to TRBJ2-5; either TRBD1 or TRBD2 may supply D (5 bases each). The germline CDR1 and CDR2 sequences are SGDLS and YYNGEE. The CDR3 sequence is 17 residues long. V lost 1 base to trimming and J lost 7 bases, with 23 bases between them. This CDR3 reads CASSVRDGRSDSGTQYF. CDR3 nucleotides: TGTGCCAGCAGCGTACGGGACGGCCGATCGGACTCGGGGACCCAGTACTTC.

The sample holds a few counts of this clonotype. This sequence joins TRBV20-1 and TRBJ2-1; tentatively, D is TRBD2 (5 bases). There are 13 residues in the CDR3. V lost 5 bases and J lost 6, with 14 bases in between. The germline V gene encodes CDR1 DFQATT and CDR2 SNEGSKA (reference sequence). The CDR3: CSAFEGTRNEQFF. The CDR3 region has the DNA TGCAGTGCTTTTGAGGGTACCCGCAATGAGCAGTTCTTC.

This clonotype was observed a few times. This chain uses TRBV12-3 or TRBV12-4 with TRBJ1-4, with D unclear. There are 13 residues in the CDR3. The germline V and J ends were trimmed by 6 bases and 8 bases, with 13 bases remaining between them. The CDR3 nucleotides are TGTGCCAGCAGCCCGGGGAGGAGGGAAAAACTGTTTTTT. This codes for CASSPGRREKLFF.

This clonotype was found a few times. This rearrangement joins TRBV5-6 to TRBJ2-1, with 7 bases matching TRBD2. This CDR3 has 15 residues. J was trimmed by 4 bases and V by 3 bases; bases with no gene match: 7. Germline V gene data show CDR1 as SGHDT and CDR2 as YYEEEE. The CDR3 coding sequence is TGTGCCAGCAGCTGGACTAGATCATTATACAATGAGCAGTTCTTC. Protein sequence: CASSWTRSLYNEQFF.

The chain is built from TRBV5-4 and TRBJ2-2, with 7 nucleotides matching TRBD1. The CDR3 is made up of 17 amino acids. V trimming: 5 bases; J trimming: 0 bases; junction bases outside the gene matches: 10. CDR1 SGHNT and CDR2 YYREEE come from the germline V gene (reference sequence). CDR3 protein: CASRKPGQSSNTGELFF. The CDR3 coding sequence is TGTGCCAGCAGGAAACCGGGACAGTCTTCGAACACCGGGGAGCTGTTTTTT.

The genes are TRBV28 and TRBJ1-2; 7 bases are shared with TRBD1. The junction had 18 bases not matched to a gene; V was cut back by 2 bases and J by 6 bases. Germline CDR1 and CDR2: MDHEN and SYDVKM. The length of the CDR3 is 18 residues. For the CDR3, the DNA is TGTGCCAGCAGTTTAGACTTATCCGCCGGGACAGACCCTGATGGCTACACCTTC. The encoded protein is CASSLDLSAGTDPDGYTF.

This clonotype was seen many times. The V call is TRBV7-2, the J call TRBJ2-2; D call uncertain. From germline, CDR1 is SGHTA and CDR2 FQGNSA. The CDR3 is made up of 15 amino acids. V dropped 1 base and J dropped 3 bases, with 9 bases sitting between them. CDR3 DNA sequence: TGTGCCAGCAGCTTAGTGGGTAGCTACACCGGGGAGCTGTTTTTT. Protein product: CASSLVGSYTGELFF.

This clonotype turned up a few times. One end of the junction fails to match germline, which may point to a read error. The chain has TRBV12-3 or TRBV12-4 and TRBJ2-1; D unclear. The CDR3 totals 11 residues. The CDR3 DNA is TGTGCCAGCAGTTTAGCGCAACAAGTACTCTTC. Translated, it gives CASSLAQQVLF.

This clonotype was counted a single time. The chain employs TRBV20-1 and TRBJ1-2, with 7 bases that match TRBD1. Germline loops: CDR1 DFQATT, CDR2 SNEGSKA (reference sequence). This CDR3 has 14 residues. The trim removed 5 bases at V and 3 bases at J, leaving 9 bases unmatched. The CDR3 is CSAPPGDSYYGYTF. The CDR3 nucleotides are TGCAGTGCTCCTCCAGGGGACAGCTACTATGGCTACACCTTC.

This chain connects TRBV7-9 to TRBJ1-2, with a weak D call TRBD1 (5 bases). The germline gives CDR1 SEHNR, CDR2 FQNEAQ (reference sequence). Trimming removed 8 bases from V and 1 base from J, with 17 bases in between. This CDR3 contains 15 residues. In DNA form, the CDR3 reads TGTGCCAGCGGGAAACCGGGACTGCTTAACTATGGCTACACCTTC. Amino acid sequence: CASGKPGLLNYGYTF.

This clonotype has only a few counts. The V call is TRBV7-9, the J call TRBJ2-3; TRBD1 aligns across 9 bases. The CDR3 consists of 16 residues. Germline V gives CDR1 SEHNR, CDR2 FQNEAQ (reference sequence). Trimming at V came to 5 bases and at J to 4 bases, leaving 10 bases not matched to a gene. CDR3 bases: TGTGCCAGCAGCAGTCCCGGGACAGGGAGGTCAGATACGCAGTATTTT. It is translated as CASSSPGTGRSDTQYF. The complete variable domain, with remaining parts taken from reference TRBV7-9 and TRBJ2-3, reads DTGVSQNPRHKITKRGQNVTFRCDPISEHNRLYWYRQTLGQGPEFLTYFQNEAQLEKSRLLSDRFSAERPKGSFSTLEIQRTEQGDSAMYLCASSSPGTGRSDTQYFGPGTRLTVL.